This TCR beta chain is drawn from a study of shared clonotypes between healthy human individuals. Germline V lookup: CDR1 SGHDN, CDR2 FVKESK. Trimming left V 2 bases short and J 8 bases short, with 10 bases between. This CDR3 has 13 amino acids. TCRdb's table, derived via immunoSEQ multiplex PCR, lists solely in-frame clones and lacks some. This table has approximately 510,000 clones, 79% appearing once. This chain uses TRBV14 with TRBJ2-1; TRBD2 might be the D (5 bases). This receptor was identified in a middle-aged woman in good health. Some clones in this sample may be carry-over from other donors' samples. The sequenced material came from PBMCs. CDR3 nucleotide sequence: TGTGCCAGCAGCCAATATCGGGGTCATGAGCAGTTCTTC. Protein sequence: CASSQYRGHEQFF. Supplemented by reference TRBV14 and TRBJ2-1, the full variable domain reads EAGVTQFPSHSVIEKGQTVTLRCDPISGHDNLYWYRRVMGKEIKFLLHFVKESKQDESGMPNNRFLAERTGGTYSTLKVQPAELEDSGVYFCASSQYRGHEQFFGPGTRLTVL.